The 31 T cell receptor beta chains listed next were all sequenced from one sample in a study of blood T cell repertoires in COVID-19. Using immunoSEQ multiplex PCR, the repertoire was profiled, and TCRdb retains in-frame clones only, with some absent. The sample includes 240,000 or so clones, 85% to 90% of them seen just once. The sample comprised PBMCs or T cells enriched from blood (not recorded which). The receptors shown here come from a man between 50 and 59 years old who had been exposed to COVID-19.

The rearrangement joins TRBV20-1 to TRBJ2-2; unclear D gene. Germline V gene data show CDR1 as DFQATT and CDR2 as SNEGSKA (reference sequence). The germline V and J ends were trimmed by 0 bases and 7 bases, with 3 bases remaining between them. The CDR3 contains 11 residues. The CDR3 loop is CSARDNGELFF. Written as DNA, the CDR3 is TGCAGTGCTAGAGATAACGGGGAGCTGTTTTTT.

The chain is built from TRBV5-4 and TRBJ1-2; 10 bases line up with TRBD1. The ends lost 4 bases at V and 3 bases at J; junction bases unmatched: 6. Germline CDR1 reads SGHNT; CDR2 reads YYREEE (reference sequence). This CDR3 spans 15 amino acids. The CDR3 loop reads CASSPLTGGDYGYTF. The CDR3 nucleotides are TGTGCCAGCAGCCCCCTGACAGGGGGCGACTATGGCTACACCTTC.

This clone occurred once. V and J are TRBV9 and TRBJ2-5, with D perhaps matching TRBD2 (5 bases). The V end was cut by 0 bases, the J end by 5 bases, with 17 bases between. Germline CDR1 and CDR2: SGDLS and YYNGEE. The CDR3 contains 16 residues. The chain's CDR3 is CASSVGNVGERETQYF. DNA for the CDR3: TGTGCCAGCAGCGTAGGTAACGTGGGAGAACGGGAGACCCAGTACTTC.

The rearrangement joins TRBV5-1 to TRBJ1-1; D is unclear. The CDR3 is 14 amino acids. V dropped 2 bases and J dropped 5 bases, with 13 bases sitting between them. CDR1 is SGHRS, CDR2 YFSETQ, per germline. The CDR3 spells CASSFRGSGTEAFF. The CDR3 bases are TGCGCCAGCAGCTTTCGAGGTAGTGGAACTGAAGCTTTCTTT.

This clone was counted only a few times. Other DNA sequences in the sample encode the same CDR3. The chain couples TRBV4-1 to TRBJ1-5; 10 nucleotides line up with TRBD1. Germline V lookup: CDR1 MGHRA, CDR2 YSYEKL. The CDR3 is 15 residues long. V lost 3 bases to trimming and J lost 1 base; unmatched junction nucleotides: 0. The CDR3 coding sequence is TGCGCCAGCAGCCAGGGACAGGGGAGCAATCAGCCCCAGCATTTT. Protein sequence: CASSQGQGSNQPQHF.

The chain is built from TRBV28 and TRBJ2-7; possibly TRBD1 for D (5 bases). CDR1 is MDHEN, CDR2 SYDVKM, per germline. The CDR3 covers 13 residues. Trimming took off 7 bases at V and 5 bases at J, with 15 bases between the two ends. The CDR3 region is CASNATRTNEQYV. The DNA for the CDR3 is TGTGCCAGCAACGCCACCCGGACAAACGAGCAGTACGTC.

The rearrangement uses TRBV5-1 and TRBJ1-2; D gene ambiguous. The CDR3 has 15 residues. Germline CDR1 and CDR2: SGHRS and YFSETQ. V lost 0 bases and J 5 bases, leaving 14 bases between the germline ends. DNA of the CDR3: TGCGCCAGCAGCTTGGGGGCAGTCTCAAGATATGGCTACACCTTC. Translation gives CASSLGAVSRYGYTF.

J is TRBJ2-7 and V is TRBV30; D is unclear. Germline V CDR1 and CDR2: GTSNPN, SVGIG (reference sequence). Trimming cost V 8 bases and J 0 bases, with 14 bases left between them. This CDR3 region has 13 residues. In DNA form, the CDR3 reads TGTGCCGCCGGCGGCCGGAGCTCCTACGAGCAGTACGTC. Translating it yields CAAGGRSSYEQYV.

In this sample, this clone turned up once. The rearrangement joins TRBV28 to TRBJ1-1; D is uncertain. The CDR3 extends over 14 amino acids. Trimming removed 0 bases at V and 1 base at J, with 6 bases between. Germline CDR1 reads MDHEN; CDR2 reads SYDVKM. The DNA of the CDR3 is TGTGCCAGCAGTTTATGGGCAGAGAACACTGAAGCTTTCTTT. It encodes CASSLWAENTEAFF.

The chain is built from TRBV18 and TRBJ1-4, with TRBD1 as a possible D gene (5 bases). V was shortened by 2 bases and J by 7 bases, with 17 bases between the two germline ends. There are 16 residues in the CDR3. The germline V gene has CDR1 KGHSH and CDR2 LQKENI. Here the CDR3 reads CASSPLPQGLSEKLFF. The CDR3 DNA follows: TGTGCCAGCTCACCATTACCTCAGGGTTTAAGTGAAAAACTGTTTTTT.

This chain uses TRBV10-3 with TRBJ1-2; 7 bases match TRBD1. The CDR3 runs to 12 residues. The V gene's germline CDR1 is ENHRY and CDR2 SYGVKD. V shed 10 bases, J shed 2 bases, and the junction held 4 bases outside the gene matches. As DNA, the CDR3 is TGTGCCACGCGGGACAGAAACTATGGCTACACCTTC. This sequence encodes CATRDRNYGYTF.

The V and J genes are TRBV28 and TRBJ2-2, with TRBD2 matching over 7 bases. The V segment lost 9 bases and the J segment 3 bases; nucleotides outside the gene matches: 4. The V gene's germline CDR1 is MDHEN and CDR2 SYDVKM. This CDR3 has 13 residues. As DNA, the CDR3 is TGTGCCAGTTGGGGGAGGGACACCGGGGAGCTGTTTTTT. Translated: CASWGRDTGELFF.

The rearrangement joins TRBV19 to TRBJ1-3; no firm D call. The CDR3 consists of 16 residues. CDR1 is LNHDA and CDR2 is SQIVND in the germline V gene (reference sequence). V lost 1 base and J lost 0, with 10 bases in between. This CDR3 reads CASSIGRRVSGNTIYF. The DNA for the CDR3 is TGTGCCAGTAGTATAGGCAGGCGGGTCTCTGGAAACACCATATATTTT.

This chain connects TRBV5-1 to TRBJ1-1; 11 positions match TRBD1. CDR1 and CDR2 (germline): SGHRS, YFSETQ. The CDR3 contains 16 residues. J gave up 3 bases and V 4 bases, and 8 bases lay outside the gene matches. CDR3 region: CASSIGTGGAYTEAFF. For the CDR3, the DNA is TGCGCCAGCAGCATAGGGACAGGGGGTGCCTACACTGAAGCTTTCTTT.

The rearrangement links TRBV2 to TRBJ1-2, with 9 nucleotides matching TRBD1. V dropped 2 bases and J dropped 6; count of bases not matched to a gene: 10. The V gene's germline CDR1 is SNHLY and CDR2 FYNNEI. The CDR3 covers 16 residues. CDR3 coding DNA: TGTGCCAGCAGTGAATTGACCAGGACAGGGGTAAATGGCTACACCTTC. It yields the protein CASSELTRTGVNGYTF.

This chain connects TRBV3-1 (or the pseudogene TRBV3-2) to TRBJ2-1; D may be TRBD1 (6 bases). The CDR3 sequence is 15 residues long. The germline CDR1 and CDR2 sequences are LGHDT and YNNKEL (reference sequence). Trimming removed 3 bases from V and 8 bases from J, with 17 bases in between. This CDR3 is CASSQGTWGRHEQFF. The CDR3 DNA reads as TGTGCCAGCAGCCAGGGGACATGGGGGCGACATGAGCAGTTCTTC.

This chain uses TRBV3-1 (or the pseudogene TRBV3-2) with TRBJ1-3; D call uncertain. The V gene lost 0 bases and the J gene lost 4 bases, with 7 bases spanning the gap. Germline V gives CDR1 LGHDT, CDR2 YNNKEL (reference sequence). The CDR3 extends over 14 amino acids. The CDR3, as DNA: TGTGCCAGCAGCCAAGAATCTTCGGGAAACACCATATATTTT. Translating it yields CASSQESSGNTIYF.

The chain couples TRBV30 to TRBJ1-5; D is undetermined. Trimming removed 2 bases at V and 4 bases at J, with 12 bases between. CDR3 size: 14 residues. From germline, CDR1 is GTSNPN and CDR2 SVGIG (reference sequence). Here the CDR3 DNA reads TGTGCCTGGAGTACAGTAGTCTCTAATCAGCCCCAGCATTTT. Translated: CAWSTVVSNQPQHF.

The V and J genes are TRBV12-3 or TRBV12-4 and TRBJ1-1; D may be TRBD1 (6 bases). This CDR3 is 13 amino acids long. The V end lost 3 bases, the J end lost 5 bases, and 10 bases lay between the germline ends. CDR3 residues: CASSFRRGTEAFF. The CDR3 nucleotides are TGTGCCAGCAGTTTCCGCAGGGGAACTGAAGCTTTCTTT.

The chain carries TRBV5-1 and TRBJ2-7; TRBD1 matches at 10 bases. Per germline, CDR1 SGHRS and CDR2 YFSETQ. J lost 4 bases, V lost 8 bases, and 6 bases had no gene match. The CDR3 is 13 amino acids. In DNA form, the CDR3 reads TGCGCCAGTGCGACAGGGGGCCTTTACGAGCAGTACTTC. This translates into CASATGGLYEQYF.

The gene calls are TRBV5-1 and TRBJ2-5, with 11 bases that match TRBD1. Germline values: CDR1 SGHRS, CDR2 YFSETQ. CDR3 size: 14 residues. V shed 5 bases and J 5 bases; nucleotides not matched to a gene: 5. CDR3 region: CASRTGTGGETQYF. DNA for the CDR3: TGCGCCAGCAGGACCGGGACAGGGGGGGAGACCCAGTACTTC.

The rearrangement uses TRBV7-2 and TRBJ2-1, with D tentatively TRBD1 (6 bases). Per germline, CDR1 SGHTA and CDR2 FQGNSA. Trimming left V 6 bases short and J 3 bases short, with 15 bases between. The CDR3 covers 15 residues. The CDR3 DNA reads TGTGCCAGCAGTGGGGGCAGGGTAGTCTACAATGAGCAGTTCTTC. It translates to CASSGGRVVYNEQFF.

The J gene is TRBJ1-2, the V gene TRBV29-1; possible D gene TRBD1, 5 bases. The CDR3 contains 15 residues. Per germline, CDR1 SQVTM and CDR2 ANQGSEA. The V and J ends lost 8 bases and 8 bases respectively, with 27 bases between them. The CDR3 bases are TGCAGCCCAATCCCCGACAGCCATCCTCCGCAGGGCTACACCTTC. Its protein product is CSPIPDSHPPQGYTF.

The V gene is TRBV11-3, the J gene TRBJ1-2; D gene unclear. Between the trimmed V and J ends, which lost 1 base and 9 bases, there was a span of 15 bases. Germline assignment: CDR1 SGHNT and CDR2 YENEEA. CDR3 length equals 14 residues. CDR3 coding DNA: TGTGCCAGCAGCTTAGGTGGTCTTACCGGGAGCTACACCTTC. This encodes CASSLGGLTGSYTF.

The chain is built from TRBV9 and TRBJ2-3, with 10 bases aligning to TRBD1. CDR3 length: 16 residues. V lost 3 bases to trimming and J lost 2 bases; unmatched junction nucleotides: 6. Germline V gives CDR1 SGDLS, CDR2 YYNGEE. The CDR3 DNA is TGTGCCAGCAGCGGACGACAGGGGGCCGTCACAGATACGCAGTATTTT. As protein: CASSGRQGAVTDTQYF.

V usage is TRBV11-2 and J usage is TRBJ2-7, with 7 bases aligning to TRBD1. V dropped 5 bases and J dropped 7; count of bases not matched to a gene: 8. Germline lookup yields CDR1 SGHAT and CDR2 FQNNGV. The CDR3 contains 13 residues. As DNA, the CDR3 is TGTGCCAGCAGCGTACAAGGGACAGAAGAGCAGTACTTC. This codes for CASSVQGTEEQYF.

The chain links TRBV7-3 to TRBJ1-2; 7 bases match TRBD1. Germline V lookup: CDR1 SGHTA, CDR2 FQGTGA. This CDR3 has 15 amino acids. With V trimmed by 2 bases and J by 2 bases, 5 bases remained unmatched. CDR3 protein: CASSLGTESNYGYTF. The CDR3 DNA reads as TGTGCCAGCAGCTTAGGGACAGAGAGCAACTATGGCTACACCTTC.

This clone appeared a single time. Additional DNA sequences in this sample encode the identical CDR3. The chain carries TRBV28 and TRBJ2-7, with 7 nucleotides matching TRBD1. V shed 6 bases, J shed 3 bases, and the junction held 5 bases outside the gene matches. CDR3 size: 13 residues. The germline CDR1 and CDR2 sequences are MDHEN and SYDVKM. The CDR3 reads CASSSGQNYEQYV. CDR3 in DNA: TGTGCCAGCAGCTCGGGACAGAACTACGAGCAGTACGTC.

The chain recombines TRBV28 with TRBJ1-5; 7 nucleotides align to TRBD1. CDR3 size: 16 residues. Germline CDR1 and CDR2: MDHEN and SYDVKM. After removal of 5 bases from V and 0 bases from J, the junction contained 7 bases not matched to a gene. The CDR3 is CASSPDRAYSNQPQHF. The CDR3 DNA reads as TGTGCCAGCAGTCCCGACAGGGCCTATAGCAATCAGCCCCAGCATTTT.

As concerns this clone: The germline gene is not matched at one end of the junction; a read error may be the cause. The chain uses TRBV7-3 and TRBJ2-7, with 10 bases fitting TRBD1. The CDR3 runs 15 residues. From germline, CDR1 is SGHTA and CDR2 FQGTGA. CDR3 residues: CASSLTGTGDYEQYF. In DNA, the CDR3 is TGTGCCAGCAGCCTAACCGGGACAGGGGACTACGAGCAGTACTTC.

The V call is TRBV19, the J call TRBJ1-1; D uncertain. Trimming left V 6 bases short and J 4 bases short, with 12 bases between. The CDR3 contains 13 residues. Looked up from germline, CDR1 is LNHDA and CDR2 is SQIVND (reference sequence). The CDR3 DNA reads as TGTGCCAGTAGGAGCAGACTAGGCACTGAAGCTTTCTTT. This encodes CASRSRLGTEAFF. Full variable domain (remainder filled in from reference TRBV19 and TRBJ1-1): DGGITQSPKYLFRKEGQNVTLSCEQNLNHDAMYWYRQDPGQGLRLIYYSQIVNDFQKGDIAEGYSVSREKKESFPLTVTSAQKNPTAFYLCASRSRLGTEAFFGQGTRLTVV.